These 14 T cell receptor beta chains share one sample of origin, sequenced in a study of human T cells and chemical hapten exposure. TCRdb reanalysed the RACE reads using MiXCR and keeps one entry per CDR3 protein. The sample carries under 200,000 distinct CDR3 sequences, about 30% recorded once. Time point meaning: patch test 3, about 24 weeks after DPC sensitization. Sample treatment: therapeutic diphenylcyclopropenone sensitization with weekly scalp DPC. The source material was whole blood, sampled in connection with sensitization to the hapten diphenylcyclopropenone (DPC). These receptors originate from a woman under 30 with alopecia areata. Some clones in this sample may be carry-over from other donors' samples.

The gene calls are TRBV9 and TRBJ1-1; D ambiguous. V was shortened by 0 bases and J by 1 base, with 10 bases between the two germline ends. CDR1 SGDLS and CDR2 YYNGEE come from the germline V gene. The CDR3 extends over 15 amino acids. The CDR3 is CASSVARAPNTEAFF. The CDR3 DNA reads TGTGCCAGCAGCGTAGCGAGGGCTCCGAACACTGAAGCTTTCTTT.

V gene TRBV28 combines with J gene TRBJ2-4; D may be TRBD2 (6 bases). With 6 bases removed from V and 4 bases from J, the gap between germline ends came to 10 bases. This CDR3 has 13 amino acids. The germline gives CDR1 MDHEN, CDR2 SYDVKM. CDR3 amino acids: CASSRDSKNIQYF. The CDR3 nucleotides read TGTGCCAGCAGCCGGGACTCTAAAAACATTCAGTACTTC.

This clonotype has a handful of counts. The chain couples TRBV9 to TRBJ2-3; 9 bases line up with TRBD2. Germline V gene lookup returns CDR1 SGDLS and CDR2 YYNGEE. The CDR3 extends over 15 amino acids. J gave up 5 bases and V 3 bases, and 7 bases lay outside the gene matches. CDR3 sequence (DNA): TGTGCCAGCAGCGCCATTAGCGGGAGCCGAGATACGCAGTATTTT. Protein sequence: CASSAISGSRDTQYF.

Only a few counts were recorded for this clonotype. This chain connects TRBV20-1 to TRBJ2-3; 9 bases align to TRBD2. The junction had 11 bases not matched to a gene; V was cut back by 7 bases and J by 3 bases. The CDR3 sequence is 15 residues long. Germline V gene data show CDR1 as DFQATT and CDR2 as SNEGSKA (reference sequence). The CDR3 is CSGSFGLATTDTQYF. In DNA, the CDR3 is TGCAGTGGTAGTTTCGGACTAGCGACAACAGATACGCAGTATTTT.

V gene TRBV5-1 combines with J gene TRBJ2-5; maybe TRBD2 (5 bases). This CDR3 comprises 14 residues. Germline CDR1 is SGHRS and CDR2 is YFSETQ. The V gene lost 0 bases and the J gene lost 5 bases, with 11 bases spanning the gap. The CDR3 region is CASSLGGLRETQYF. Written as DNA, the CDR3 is TGCGCCAGCAGCTTGGGCGGACTTAGGGAGACCCAGTACTTC.

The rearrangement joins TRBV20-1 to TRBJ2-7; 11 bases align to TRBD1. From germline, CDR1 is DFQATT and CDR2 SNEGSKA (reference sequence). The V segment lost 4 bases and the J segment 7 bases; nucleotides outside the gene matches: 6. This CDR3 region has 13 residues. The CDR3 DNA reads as TGCAGTGCTACCGGACAGGGGGCGAGGGAGCAGTACTTC. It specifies CSATGQGAREQYF.

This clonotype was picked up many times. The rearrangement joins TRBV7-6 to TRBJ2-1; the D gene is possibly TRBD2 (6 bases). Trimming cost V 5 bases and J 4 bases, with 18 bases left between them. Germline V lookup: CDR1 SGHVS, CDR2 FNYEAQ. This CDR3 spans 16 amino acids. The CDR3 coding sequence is TGTGCCAGCAGCAAAGAGCGGGCCCCCACTTACAATGAGCAGTTCTTC. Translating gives CASSKERAPTYNEQFF.

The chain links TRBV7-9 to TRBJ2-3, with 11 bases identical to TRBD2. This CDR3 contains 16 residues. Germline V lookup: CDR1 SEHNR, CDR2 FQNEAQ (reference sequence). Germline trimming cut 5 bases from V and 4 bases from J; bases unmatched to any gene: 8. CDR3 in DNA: TGTGCCAGCAGCGCGAAGCTGGGACTAGCGGCAGATACGCAGTATTTT. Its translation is CASSAKLGLAADTQYF.

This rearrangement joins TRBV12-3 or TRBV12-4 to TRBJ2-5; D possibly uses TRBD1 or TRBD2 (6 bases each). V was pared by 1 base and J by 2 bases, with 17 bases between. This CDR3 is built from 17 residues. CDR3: CASSLVGSGGGQETQYF. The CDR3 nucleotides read TGTGCCAGCAGTTTAGTCGGGAGCGGAGGGGGGCAAGAGACCCAGTACTTC.

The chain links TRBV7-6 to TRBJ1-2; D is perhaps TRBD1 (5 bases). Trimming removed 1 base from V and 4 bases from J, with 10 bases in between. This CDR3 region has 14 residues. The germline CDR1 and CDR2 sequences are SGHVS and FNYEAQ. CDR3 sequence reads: CASSLDGDSYGYTF. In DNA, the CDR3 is TGTGCCAGCAGCTTAGATGGGGACTCCTATGGCTACACCTTC.

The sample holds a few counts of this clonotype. In DNA form, the CDR3 reads TGTGCCAGCAGCTTATCTGGGGGGCACAATCAGCCCCAGCATTTT. Translated, it gives CASSLSGGHNQPQHF. The chain is built from TRBV7-9 and TRBJ1-5; a possible D gene is TRBD1 (6 bases). From germline, CDR1 is SEHNR and CDR2 FQNEAQ (reference sequence). This CDR3 region has 15 residues. V was cut by 2 bases and J by 3 bases, with 11 bases left in between.

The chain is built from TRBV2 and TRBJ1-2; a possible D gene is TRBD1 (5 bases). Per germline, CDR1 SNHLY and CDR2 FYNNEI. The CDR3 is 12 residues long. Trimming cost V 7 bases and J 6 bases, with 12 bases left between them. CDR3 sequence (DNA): TGTGCCAGCAATAGGGACGGCGATGGCTACACCTTC. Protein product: CASNRDGDGYTF.

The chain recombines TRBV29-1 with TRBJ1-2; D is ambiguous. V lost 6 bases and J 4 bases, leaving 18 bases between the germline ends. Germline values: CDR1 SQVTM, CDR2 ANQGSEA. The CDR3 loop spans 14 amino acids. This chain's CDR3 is CSVPSPGASYGYTF. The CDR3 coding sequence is TGCAGCGTCCCGAGCCCCGGAGCGAGCTATGGCTACACCTTC.

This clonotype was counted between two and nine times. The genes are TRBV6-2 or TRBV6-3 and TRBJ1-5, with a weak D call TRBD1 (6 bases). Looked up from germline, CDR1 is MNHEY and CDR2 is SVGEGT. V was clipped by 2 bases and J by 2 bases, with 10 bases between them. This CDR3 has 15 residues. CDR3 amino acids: CASSYRAGGNQPQHF. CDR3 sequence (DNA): TGTGCCAGCAGTTACCGGGCAGGGGGCAATCAGCCCCAGCATTTT.